The 31 T cell receptor beta chains below were found in one sample sequenced in a study of early T cells in non-severe SARS-CoV-2 infection. TCRdb passed the 5' RACE reads through MiXCR, listing each CDR3 protein once. The sample records fewer than 30,000 distinct CDR3 sequences, 4.3% being singletons. Sequences were obtained from whole blood. The origin of the receptors is an adult who was a healthcare worker with PCR-confirmed SARS-CoV-2 infection or an uninfected control (not recorded which).

This clonotype was observed a handful of times. The chain has TRBV27 and TRBJ1-1; D is perhaps TRBD1 (5 bases). CDR3 length: 16 amino acids. Germline CDR1 reads MNHEY; CDR2 reads SMNVEV (reference sequence). Between the trimmed V and J ends, which lost 1 base and 5 bases, there was a span of 17 bases. CDR3 bases: TGTGCCAGCAGTTTATTTCCAAGGCAGGGAGGGACTGAAGCTTTCTTT. This gives the protein CASSLFPRQGGTEAFF.

This clonotype showed up many times. The gene calls are TRBV14 and TRBJ2-7; D perhaps matches TRBD1 (6 bases). V lost 4 bases and J lost 2, with 12 bases in between. CDR1 SGHDN and CDR2 FVKESK come from the germline V gene. The CDR3 totals 14 residues. The CDR3 loop is CASSPLDSAYEQYF. CDR3 DNA sequence: TGTGCCAGCAGCCCCCTGGACAGCGCCTACGAGCAGTACTTC. The variable domain in full, completed from reference TRBV14 and TRBJ2-7, reads EAGVTQFPSHSVIEKGQTVTLRCDPISGHDNLYWYRRVMGKEIKFLLHFVKESKQDESGMPNNRFLAERTGGTYSTLKVQPAELEDSGVYFCASSPLDSAYEQYFGPGTRLTVT.

This clonotype has more than one count but fewer than ten. The chain combines TRBV3-1 with TRBJ2-3; perhaps D is TRBD1 or TRBD2 (6 bases each). Trimming removed 2 bases from V and 2 bases from J, with 14 bases in between. This CDR3 has 16 amino acids. From germline, CDR1 is LGHDT and CDR2 YNNKEL (reference sequence). CDR3 DNA: TGTGCCAGCAGCCAACTGGGTGGGGGGCTCACAGATACGCAGTATTTT. Translating gives CASSQLGGGLTDTQYF.

This clonotype has a count of ten or more. This sequence joins TRBV11-2 and TRBJ1-1; 9 nucleotides match TRBD1. The CDR3 runs to 13 residues. Germline CDR1 is SGHAT and CDR2 is FQNNGV. V was pared by 5 bases and J by 11 bases, with 9 bases of the junction left unmatched. CDR3 protein: CASSLLRTGDAFF. The CDR3 DNA reads as TGTGCCAGCAGCCTACTTAGGACAGGGGATGCTTTCTTT.

This clonotype was observed many times. The chain has TRBV7-2 and TRBJ2-3, with D possibly TRBD2 on 6 matching bases. Germline assignment: CDR1 SGHTA and CDR2 FQGNSA. There are 15 residues in the CDR3. The V end lost 4 bases, the J end lost 4 bases, and 15 bases lay between the germline ends. As DNA, the CDR3 is TGTGCCAGCAGCTCGCGGGGAACAAGGGCAGATACGCAGTATTTT. Residues: CASSSRGTRADTQYF.

This clonotype was recorded many times. The chain uses TRBV20-1 and TRBJ2-3, with TRBD1 matching over 10 bases. The germline gives CDR1 DFQATT, CDR2 SNEGSKA (reference sequence). The CDR3 sequence is 14 residues long. Trimming removed 5 bases from V and 6 bases from J; junction bases left unmatched: 8. The DNA of the CDR3 is TGCAGTGCTCTAGGGACAGGGGCGCTGGATACGCAGTATTTT. Translated: CSALGTGALDTQYF.

This clonotype was observed a few times. The chain uses TRBV3-1 and TRBJ2-2; TRBD1 might be the D (5 bases). V was shortened by 5 bases and J by 0 bases, with 10 bases between the two germline ends. Germline values: CDR1 LGHDT, CDR2 YNNKEL (reference sequence). The CDR3 is 15 residues long. The CDR3 sequence: CASSWTLSNTGELFF. DNA for the CDR3: TGTGCCAGCAGCTGGACACTATCGAACACCGGGGAGCTGTTTTTT.

This clonotype came up many times. This sequence joins TRBV11-2 and TRBJ2-7, with D tentatively TRBD2 (5 bases). In germline, CDR1 is SGHAT, CDR2 FQNNGV. Trimming stripped 6 bases from V and 5 bases from J, with 11 bases between. This CDR3 region has 12 residues. In nucleotides, the CDR3 is TGTGCCAGCAGGGCCGTCGGGGACGAGCAGTACTTC. Residues: CASRAVGDEQYF.

This clonotype was recorded at least ten times. The chain is built from TRBV5-4 and TRBJ2-7; possibly TRBD2 for D (5 bases). The V end was cut by 6 bases, the J end by 6 bases, with 19 bases between. The CDR3 runs 14 residues. The germline CDR1 and CDR2 sequences are SGHNT and YYREEE (reference sequence). The CDR3 spells CASTDRTSVGEQYF. CDR3 nucleotide sequence: TGTGCCAGCACCGACCGGACTTCCGTAGGCGAGCAGTACTTC.

In its sample, this clonotype was seen many times. The chain carries TRBV11-2 and TRBJ2-5; D is ambiguous. From germline, CDR1 is SGHAT and CDR2 FQNNGV. Trimming took 2 bases from V and 7 from J, leaving 8 bases between them. There are 12 residues in the CDR3. As DNA, the CDR3 is TGTGCCAGCAGCTTACCAGTTGGGACCCAGTACTTC. Its protein is CASSLPVGTQYF.

The chain carries TRBV2 and TRBJ2-1, with TRBD2 matching 9 bases. The V segment lost 1 base and the J segment 8 bases; nucleotides outside the gene matches: 3. Germline assignment: CDR1 SNHLY and CDR2 FYNNEI. The CDR3 spans 14 residues. CDR3 sequence: CASSEGGRADEQFF. The CDR3 DNA is TGTGCCAGCAGTGAAGGCGGGAGGGCCGATGAGCAGTTCTTC.

This clonotype was picked up many times. The chain employs TRBV7-2 and TRBJ1-4; 10 bases match TRBD1. The V segment lost 3 bases and the J segment 5 bases; nucleotides outside the gene matches: 3. This CDR3 has 15 residues. Germline CDR1 and CDR2: SGHTA and FQGNSA. CDR3 nucleotides: TGTGCCAGCAGCTTTACGGGACAGGGGAATGAAAAACTGTTTTTT. Translating it yields CASSFTGQGNEKLFF. Filled out from reference TRBV7-2 and TRBJ1-4, the complete variable domain reads GAGVSQSPSNKVTEKGKDVELRCDPISGHTALYWYRQSLGQGLEFLIYFQGNSAPDKSGLPSDRFSAERTGGSVSTLTIQRTQQEDSAVYLCASSFTGQGNEKLFFGSGTQLSVL.

The CDR3 sequence is CASIRLAGNNEQFF. Here the CDR3 DNA reads TGTGCCAGCATCCGGCTAGCGGGAAACAATGAGCAGTTCTTC. The chain carries TRBV28 and TRBJ2-1, with TRBD2 identical over 9 bases. From germline, CDR1 is MDHEN and CDR2 SYDVKM. J lost 5 bases, V lost 7 bases, and 6 bases had no gene match. The CDR3 is 14 residues long.

This clonotype was observed many times. J is TRBJ2-6 and V is TRBV7-3, with D unresolved. Trimming pared 1 base from V and 0 bases from J, leaving 13 bases between. The CDR3 covers 18 residues. CDR1 and CDR2 from the germline V gene are SGHTA and FQGTGA. The CDR3, as DNA: TGTGCCAGCAGCTTAAACAGCCCCCTGAGCTCTGGGGCCAACGTCCTGACTTTC. Amino acids: CASSLNSPLSSGANVLTF. Complete variable domain (other parts from reference TRBV7-3 and TRBJ2-6): GAGVSQTPSNKVTEKGKYVELRCDPISGHTALYWYRQSLGQGPEFLIYFQGTGAADDSGLPNDRFFAVRPEGSVSTLKIQRTERGDSAVYLCASSLNSPLSSGANVLTFGAGSRLTVL.

The table lists this clonotype with many counts. The V and J genes are TRBV11-3 and TRBJ2-1; D not certain. This CDR3 region has 13 residues. Germline CDR1 is SGHNT and CDR2 is YENEEA. Deletions cut 0 bases from V and 5 bases from J, with 5 bases between. CDR3 loop: CASSLEQNNEQFF. The DNA of the CDR3 is TGTGCCAGCAGCTTAGAGCAGAACAATGAGCAGTTCTTC. The variable domain in full, with the rest retrieved from reference TRBV11-3 and TRBJ2-1, is EAGVVQSPRYKIIEKKQPVAFWCNPISGHNTLYWYLQNLGQGPELLIRYENEEAVDDSQLPKDRFSAERLKGVDSTLKIQPAELGDSAVYLCASSLEQNNEQFFGPGTRLTVL.

This clonotype was seen repeatedly, ten times or more. The V call is TRBV7-2, the J call TRBJ2-3, with D possibly being TRBD2 (6 bases). Germline V gene lookup returns CDR1 SGHTA and CDR2 FQGNSA. There are 17 residues in the CDR3. V was pared by 5 bases and J by 3 bases, with 21 bases between. The CDR3 DNA follows: TGTGCCAGCAGCCCTCTATTCGGGGGAAGCGGGACAGATACGCAGTATTTT. Its protein is CASSPLFGGSGTDTQYF.

This clonotype was seen more than once but under ten times. The J gene is TRBJ2-2, the V gene TRBV19; D is possibly TRBD1 or TRBD2 (5 bases each). Per the germline V gene, CDR1 is LNHDA and CDR2 is SQIVND (reference sequence). The CDR3 spans 16 residues. Trimming shortened V by 5 bases and J by 0 bases, and 13 bases separated the two germline ends. The CDR3, as DNA: TGTGCCAGTAGTGCCCGGGACCCAACGAACACCGGGGAGCTGTTTTTT. Translating gives CASSARDPTNTGELFF.

This clonotype was seen at least ten times. J is TRBJ2-3 and V is TRBV7-9, with D unclear. Looked up from germline, CDR1 is SEHNR and CDR2 is FQNEAQ (reference sequence). Trimming stripped 0 bases from V and 2 bases from J, with 6 bases between. This CDR3 contains 14 residues. CDR3 in amino acids: CASSLAQATDTQYF. CDR3 bases: TGTGCCAGCAGCTTAGCTCAGGCCACAGATACGCAGTATTTT.

This clonotype was counted ten times or more. This chain links TRBV11-2 with TRBJ2-3; D ambiguous. The germline V gene encodes CDR1 SGHAT and CDR2 FQNNGV. With 3 bases removed from V and 2 bases from J, the gap between germline ends came to 3 bases. The CDR3 runs to 12 residues. The CDR3 spells CASSFTTDTQYF. Written as DNA, the CDR3 is TGTGCCAGCAGCTTCACCACAGATACGCAGTATTTT.

This clonotype has ten or more counts. The chain employs TRBV5-1 and TRBJ2-3; 10 bases are shared with TRBD1. V was pared by 2 bases and J by 9 bases, with 9 bases of the junction left unmatched. CDR3 length: 15 residues. Germline-derived CDR1 and CDR2 are SGHRS and YFSETQ. CDR3 nucleotide sequence: TGCGCCAGCAGCTTTGACAGGGGGCTGGAGGAGACGCAGTATTTT. It yields the protein CASSFDRGLEETQYF.

This clonotype was observed at least ten times. This chain links TRBV6-2 or TRBV6-3 with TRBJ2-4, with D maybe TRBD2 (6 bases). Trimming removed 7 bases from V and 6 bases from J, with 13 bases in between. Germline CDR1 reads MNHEY; CDR2 reads SVGEGT. The CDR3 extends over 13 amino acids. CDR3 sequence (DNA): TGTGCCAGCACGGCGGGAAGGGGAAACATTCAGTACTTC. Its translation is CASTAGRGNIQYF.

The table lists this clonotype with many counts. The V call is TRBV7-2, the J call TRBJ1-1, with D unresolved. This CDR3 comprises 12 residues. Trimming shortened V by 1 base and J by 5 bases, and 5 bases separated the two germline ends. In germline, CDR1 is SGHTA, CDR2 FQGNSA. As DNA, the CDR3 is TGTGCCAGCAGCTTAGTGTGGACTGAAGCTTTCTTT. Translation: CASSLVWTEAFF.

This clonotype turned up a few times. The chain links TRBV7-2 to TRBJ1-4; 7 nucleotides agree with TRBD1. V lost 5 bases, J lost 7 bases, and 10 bases stayed unmatched. Germline CDR1 reads SGHTA; CDR2 reads FQGNSA. CDR3 length: 15 amino acids. In DNA, the CDR3 is TGTGCCAGCAGCAAGATACCGGGACAGACTGAAAAACTGTTTTTT. Encoded protein: CASSKIPGQTEKLFF.

In its sample, this clonotype is medium-sized. The chain joins TRBV4-3 to TRBJ2-7; D tentatively reads TRBD1 or TRBD2 (5 bases each). V dropped 4 bases and J dropped 5 bases, with 18 bases sitting between them. The CDR3 consists of 15 residues. Germline assignment: CDR1 LGHNA and CDR2 YSLEER. The CDR3 region is CASSRGNTLSDEQYF. CDR3 DNA sequence: TGCGCCAGCAGCCGGGGGAATACTCTATCGGACGAGCAGTACTTC.

The chain uses TRBV7-8 and TRBJ1-6, with no clear D. The germline V gene has CDR1 SGHVS and CDR2 FQNEAQ. V was cut by 5 bases and J by 8 bases, with 19 bases left in between. The CDR3 consists of 16 residues. DNA for the CDR3: TGTGCCAGCAGCGCTCCCGGGCTGGCGGGTTATTCACCCCTCCACTTT. Its translation is CASSAPGLAGYSPLHF.

Turning to this clonotype: A single base separates this from a much larger clone, so it may be a read error. The chain has TRBV28 and TRBJ2-5; unclear D gene. The CDR3 has 13 amino acids. CDR1 and CDR2 (germline): MDHEN, SYDVKM. The CDR3 loop reads CASSTPARETQHF. The CDR3, as DNA: TGTGCCAGCAGTACCCCCGCAAGAGAGACCCAGCACTTC.

This clonotype has just a few counts. V usage is TRBV12-3 or TRBV12-4 and J usage is TRBJ2-1; D is unresolved. The CDR3 totals 13 residues. The germline V and J ends were trimmed by 5 bases and 5 bases, with 10 bases remaining between them. CDR3 residues: CASSPRRNNEQFF. As DNA, the CDR3 is TGTGCCAGCAGTCCCAGGCGGAACAATGAGCAGTTCTTC.

Many counts were recorded for this clonotype. The V gene is TRBV28, the J gene TRBJ1-6; D might be TRBD1 (6 bases). The germline V gene has CDR1 MDHEN and CDR2 SYDVKM. The V end lost 8 bases, the J end lost 0 bases, and 11 bases lay between the germline ends. The CDR3 loop spans 15 amino acids. The CDR3 is CASGRGGSYNSPLHF. In DNA form, the CDR3 reads TGTGCCAGCGGGAGGGGGGGCTCCTATAATTCACCCCTCCACTTT.

This clonotype was seen ten or more times. The chain is built from TRBV20-1 and TRBJ2-3, with TRBD1 matching over 7 bases. Germline CDR1 reads DFQATT; CDR2 reads SNEGSKA (reference sequence). This CDR3 comprises 13 residues. Trimming cost V 6 bases and J 2 bases; bases outside gene matches: 5. The CDR3 region is CSAVTGPTDTQYF. CDR3 DNA: TGCAGTGCCGTGACAGGGCCCACAGATACGCAGTATTTT.

About this clonotype: A much more abundant neighbour one base away suggests this may be a read error. This chain links TRBV6-1 with TRBJ2-3; no definite D call. The CDR3 runs to 12 residues. Trimming left V 4 bases short and J 5 bases short, with 7 bases between. Germline V gene sequence: CDR1 MNHNS, CDR2 SASEGT. CDR3 amino acids: CASSVFLDTQYF. The CDR3 coding sequence is TGTGCCAGCAGTGTATTTTTAGATACGCAGTATTTT.

This clonotype was seen a few times. V gene TRBV5-8 combines with J gene TRBJ2-7; tentative D call: TRBD2 (6 bases). Germline V gene data show CDR1 as SGHTS and CDR2 as YDEGEE. The CDR3 contains 16 residues. Deletions cut 4 bases from V and 2 bases from J, with 19 bases between. This CDR3 is CASSRPVWGDPYEQYF. CDR3 DNA: TGTGCCAGCAGCCGTCCCGTCTGGGGGGATCCCTACGAGCAGTACTTC. Looking up the rest from reference TRBV5-8 and TRBJ2-7 gives the full variable domain: EAGVTQSPTHLIKTRGQQATLRCSPISGHTSVYWYQQALGLGLQFLLWYDEGEERNRGNFPPRFSGRQFPNYSSELNVNALELEDSALYLCASSRPVWGDPYEQYFGPGTRLTVT.